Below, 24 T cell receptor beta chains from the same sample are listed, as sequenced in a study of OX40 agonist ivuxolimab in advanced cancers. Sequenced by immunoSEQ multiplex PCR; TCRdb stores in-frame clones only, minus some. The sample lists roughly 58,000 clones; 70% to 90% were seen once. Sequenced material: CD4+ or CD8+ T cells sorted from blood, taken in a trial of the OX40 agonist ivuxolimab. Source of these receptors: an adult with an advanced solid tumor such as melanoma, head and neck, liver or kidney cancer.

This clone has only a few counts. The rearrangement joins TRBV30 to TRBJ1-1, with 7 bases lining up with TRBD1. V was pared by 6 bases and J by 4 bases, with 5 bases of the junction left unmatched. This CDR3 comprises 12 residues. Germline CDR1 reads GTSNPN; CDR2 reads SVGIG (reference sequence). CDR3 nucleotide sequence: TGTGCCTGCAGCACAGGGGCCACTGAAGCTTTCTTT. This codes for CACSTGATEAFF.

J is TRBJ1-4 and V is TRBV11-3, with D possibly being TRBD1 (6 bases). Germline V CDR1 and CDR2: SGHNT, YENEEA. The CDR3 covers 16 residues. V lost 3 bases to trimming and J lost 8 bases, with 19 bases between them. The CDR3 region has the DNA TGTGCCAGCAGCTTCGGACTAGGGGGGGGCGCGGAAAAACTGTTTTTT. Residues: CASSFGLGGGAEKLFF.

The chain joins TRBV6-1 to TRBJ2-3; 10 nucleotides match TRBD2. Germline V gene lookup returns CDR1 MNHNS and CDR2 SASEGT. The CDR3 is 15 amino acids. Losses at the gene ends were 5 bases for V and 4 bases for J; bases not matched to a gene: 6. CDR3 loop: CASSPPSGSADTQYF. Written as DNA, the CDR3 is TGTGCCAGCAGTCCACCTAGCGGGAGTGCAGATACGCAGTATTTT.

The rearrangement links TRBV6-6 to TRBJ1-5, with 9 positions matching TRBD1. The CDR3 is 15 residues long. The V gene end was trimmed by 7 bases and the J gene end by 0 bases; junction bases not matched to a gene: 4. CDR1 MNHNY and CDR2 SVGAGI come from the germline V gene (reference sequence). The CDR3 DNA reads TGTGCCAGCACCAGGACAGGGGATAGCAATCAGCCCCAGCATTTT. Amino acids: CASTRTGDSNQPQHF.

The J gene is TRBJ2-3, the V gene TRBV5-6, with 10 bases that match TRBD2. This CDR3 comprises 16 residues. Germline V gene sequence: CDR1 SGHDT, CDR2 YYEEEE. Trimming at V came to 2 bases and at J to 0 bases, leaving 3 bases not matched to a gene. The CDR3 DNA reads TGTGCCAGCAGCTTACGGACTAGCGGTAGCACAGATACGCAGTATTTT. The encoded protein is CASSLRTSGSTDTQYF.

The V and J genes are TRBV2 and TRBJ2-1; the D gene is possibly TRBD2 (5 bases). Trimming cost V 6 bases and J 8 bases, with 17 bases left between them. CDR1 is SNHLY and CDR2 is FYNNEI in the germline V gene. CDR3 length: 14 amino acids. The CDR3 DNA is TGTGCCAGCAGGGGTGGTCTAGCATCTGATGAGCAGTTCTTC. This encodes CASRGGLASDEQFF.

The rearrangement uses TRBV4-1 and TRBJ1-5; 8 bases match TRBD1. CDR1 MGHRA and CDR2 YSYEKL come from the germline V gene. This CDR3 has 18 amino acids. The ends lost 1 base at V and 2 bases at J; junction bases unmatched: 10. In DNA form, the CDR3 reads TGCGCCAGCAGCCAAGCGGCAGGGGGCGTCAGACGCAATCAGCCCCAGCATTTT. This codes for CASSQAAGGVRRNQPQHF.

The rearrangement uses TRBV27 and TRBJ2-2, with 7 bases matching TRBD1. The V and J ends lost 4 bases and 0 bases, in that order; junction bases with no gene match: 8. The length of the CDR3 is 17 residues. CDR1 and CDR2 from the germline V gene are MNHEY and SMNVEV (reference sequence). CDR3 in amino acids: CASSSPRTGSNTGELFF. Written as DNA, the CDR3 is TGTGCCAGCAGTTCCCCCAGGACAGGATCGAACACCGGGGAGCTGTTTTTT.

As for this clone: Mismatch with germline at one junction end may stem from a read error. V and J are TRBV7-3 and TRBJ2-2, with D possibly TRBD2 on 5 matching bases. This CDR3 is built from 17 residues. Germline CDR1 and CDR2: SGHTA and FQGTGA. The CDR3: CATVYRASRSEHRGAVF. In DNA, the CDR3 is TGTGCCACTGTCTATCGGGCCAGTCGTTCCGAACACCGGGGAGCTGTTTTT.

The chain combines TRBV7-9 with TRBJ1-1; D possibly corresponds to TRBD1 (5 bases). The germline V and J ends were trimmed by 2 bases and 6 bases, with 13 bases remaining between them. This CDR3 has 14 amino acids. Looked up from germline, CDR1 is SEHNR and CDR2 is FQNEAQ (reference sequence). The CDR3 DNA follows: TGTGCCAGCAGCTTACTTTTAGGGGTCCCTGAAGCTTTCTTT. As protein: CASSLLLGVPEAFF.

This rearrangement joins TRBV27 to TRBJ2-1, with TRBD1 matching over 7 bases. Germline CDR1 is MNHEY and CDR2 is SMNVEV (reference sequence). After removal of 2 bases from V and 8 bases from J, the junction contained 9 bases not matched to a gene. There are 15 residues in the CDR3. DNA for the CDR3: TGTGCCAGCAGTTTAGTGAGGGGGCCCTCGGATGAGCAGTTCTTC. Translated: CASSLVRGPSDEQFF.

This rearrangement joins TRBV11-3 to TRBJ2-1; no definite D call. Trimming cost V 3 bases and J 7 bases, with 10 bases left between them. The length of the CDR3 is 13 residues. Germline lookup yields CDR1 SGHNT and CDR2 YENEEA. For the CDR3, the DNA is TGTGCCAGCAGCTTGTCCGAGAGGAATGAGCAGTTCTTC. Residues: CASSLSERNEQFF.

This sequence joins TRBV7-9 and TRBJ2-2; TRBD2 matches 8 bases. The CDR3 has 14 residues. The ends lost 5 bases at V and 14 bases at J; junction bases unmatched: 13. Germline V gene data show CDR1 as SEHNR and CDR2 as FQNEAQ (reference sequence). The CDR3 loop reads CASSGREGTRVLFF. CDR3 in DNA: TGTGCCAGCAGCGGCCGGGAGGGGACCCGCGTACTGTTTTTT.

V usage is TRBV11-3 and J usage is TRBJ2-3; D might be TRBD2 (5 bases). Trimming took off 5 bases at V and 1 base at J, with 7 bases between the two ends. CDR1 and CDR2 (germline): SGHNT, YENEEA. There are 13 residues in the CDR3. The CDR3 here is CASSGGRTDTQYF. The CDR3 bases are TGTGCCAGCAGCGGCGGGCGCACAGATACGCAGTATTTT. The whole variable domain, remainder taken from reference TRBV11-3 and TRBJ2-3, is EAGVVQSPRYKIIEKKQPVAFWCNPISGHNTLYWYLQNLGQGPELLIRYENEEAVDDSQLPKDRFSAERLKGVDSTLKIQPAELGDSAVYLCASSGGRTDTQYFGPGTRLTVL.

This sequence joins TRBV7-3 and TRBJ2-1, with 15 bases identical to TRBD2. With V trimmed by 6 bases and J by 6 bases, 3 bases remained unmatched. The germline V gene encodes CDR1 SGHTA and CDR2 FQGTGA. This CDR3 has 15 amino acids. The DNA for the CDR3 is TGTGCCAGCAGTTGGACTAGCGGGGGGGCCAATGAGCAGTTCTTC. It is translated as CASSWTSGGANEQFF. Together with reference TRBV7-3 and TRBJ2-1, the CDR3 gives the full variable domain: GAGVSQTPSNKVTEKGKYVELRCDPISGHTALYWYRQSLGQGPEFLIYFQGTGAADDSGLPNDRFFAVRPEGSVSTLKIQRTERGDSAVYLCASSWTSGGANEQFFGPGTRLTVL.

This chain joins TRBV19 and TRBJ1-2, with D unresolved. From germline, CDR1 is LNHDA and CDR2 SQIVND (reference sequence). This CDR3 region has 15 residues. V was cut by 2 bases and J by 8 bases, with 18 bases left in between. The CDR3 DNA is TGTGCCAGTAGTATAATTGGCAGGCGGGCAGGAGGCTACACCTTC. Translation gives CASSIIGRRAGGYTF.

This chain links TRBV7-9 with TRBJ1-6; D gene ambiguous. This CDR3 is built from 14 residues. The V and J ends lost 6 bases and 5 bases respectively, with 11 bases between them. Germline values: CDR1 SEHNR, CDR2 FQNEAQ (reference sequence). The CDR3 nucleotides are TGTGCCAGCAGATCCAGTCGAAATAATTCACCCCTCCACTTT. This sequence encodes CASRSSRNNSPLHF. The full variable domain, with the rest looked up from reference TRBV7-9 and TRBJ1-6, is DTGVSQNPRHKITKRGQNVTFRCDPISEHNRLYWYRQTLGQGPEFLTYFQNEAQLEKSRLLSDRFSAERPKGSFSTLEIQRTEQGDSAMYLCASRSSRNNSPLHFGNGTRLTVT.

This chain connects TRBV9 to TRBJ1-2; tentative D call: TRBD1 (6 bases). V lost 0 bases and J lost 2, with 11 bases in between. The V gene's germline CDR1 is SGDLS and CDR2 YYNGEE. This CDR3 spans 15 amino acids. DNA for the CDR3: TGTGCCAGCAGCGTAGATGGACAGATAAACTATGGCTACACCTTC. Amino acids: CASSVDGQINYGYTF. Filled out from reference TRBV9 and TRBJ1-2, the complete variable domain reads DSGVTQTPKHLITATGQRVTLRCSPRSGDLSVYWYQQSLDQGLQFLIQYYNGEERAKGNILERFSAQQFPDLHSELNLSSLELGDSALYFCASSVDGQINYGYTFGSGTRLTVV.

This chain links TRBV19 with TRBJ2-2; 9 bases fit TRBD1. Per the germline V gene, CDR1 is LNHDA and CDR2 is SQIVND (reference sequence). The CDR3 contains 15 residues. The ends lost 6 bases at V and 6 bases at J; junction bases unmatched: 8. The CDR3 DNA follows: TGTGCCAGTAGACTAGGGGACAGGGTATCCGGGGAGCTGTTTTTT. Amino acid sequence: CASRLGDRVSGELFF.

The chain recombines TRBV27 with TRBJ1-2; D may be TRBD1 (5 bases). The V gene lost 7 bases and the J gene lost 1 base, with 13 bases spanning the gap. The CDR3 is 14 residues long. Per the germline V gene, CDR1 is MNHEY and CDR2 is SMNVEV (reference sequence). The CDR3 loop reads CASKGGTVNYGYTF. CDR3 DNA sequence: TGTGCCAGCAAGGGCGGGACGGTTAACTATGGCTACACCTTC.

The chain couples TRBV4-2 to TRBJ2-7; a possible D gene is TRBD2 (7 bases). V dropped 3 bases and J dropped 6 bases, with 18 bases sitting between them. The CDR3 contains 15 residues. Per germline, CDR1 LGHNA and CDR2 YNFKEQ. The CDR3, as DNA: TGTGCCAGCAGCCAGGGGGGGGGCTCGCTGTCCGAGCAGTACTTC. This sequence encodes CASSQGGGSLSEQYF.

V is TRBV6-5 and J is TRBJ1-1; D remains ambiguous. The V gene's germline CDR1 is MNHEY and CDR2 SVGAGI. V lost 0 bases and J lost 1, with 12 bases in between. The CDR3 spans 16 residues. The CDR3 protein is CASSYSTVKENTEAFF. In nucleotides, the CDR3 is TGTGCCAGCAGTTACTCTACGGTAAAAGAGAACACTGAAGCTTTCTTT.

CDR3 amino acids: CASSSEPNYNEQFF. CDR3 nucleotides: TGCGCCAGCAGCTCCGAACCCAACTACAATGAGCAGTTCTTC. The chain links TRBV5-1 to TRBJ2-1; D is ambiguous. In germline, CDR1 is SGHRS, CDR2 YFSETQ. The CDR3 length is 14 residues. Trimming shortened V by 3 bases and J by 3 bases, and 10 bases separated the two germline ends.

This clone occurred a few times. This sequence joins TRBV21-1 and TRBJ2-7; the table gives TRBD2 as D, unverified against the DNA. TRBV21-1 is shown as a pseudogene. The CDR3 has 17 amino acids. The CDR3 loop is CASSKAQEREYVHEQYF. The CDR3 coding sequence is TGTGCCAGCAGCAAAGCGCAGGAGCGGGAGTACGTTCACGAGCAGTACTTC.